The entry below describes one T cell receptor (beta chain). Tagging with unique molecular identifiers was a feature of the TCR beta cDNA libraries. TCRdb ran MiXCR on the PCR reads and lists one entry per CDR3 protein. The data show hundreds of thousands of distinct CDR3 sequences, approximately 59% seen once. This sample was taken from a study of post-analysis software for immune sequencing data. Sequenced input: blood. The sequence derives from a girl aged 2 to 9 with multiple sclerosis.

Here the CDR3 DNA reads TGTGCCACCAGTGAACAGGACAGTCAGCCCCAGCATTTT. Amino acids: CATSEQDSQPQHF. The chain carries TRBV24-1 and TRBJ1-5; D perhaps matches TRBD1 (6 bases). V dropped 4 bases and J dropped 6 bases, with 9 bases sitting between them. This CDR3 is 13 amino acids long. Germline CDR1 KGHDR, CDR2 SFDVKD.